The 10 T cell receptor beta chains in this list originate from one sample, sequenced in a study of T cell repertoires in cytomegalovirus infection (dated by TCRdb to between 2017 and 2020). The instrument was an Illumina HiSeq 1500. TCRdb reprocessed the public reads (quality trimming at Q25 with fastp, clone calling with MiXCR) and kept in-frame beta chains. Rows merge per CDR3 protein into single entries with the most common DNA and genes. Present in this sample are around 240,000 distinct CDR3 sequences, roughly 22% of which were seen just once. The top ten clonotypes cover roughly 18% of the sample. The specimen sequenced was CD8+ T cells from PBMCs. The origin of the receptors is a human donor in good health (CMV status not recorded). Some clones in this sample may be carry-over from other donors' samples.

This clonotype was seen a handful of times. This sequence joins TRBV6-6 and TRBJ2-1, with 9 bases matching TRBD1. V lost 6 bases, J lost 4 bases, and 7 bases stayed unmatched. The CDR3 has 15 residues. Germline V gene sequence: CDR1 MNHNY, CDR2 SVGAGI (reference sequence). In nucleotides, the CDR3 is TGTGCCAGCAGGGAAGACAGGGGGGGATACAATGAGCAGTTCTTC. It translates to CASREDRGGYNEQFF.

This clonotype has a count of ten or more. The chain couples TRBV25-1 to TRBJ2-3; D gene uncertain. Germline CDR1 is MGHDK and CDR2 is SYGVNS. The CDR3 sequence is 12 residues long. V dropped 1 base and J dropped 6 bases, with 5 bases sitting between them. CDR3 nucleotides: TGTGCCAGCAGTGAATTGGATGATACGCAGTATTTT. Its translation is CASSELDDTQYF.

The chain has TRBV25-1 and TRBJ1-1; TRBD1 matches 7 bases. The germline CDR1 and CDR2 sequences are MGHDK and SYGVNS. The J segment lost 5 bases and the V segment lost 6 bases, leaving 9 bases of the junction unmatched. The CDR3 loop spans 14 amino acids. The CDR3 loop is CASRQGPWGTEAFF. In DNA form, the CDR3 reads TGTGCCAGCAGACAGGGGCCCTGGGGAACTGAAGCTTTCTTT.

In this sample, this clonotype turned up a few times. The DNA of the CDR3 is TGTGCCACCAGCAGAGGACTAGCGGGGGGGCCGTCGACAGATACGCAGTATTTT. Translated, it gives CATSRGLAGGPSTDTQYF. The chain joins TRBV15 to TRBJ2-3; 14 bases align to TRBD2. There are 18 residues in the CDR3. The germline V gene has CDR1 LNHNV and CDR2 YYDKDF (reference sequence). The V gene end was trimmed by 1 base and the J gene end by 3 bases; junction bases not matched to a gene: 6.

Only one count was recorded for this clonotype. This chain's CDR3 is CASSRGGHTEAFF. Here the CDR3 DNA reads TGTGCCAGCAGTAGGGGGGGGCACACTGAAGCTTTCTTT. V usage is TRBV28 and J usage is TRBJ1-1, with a tentative D call TRBD1 (6 bases). V gave up 5 bases and J gave up 3 bases, with 10 bases separating them. The CDR3 is made up of 13 amino acids. CDR1 is MDHEN, CDR2 SYDVKM, per germline.

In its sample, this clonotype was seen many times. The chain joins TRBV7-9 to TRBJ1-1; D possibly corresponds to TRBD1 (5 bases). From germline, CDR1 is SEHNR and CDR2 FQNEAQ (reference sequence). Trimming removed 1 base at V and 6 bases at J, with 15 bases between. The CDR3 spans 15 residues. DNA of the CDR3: TGTGCCAGCAGCTTAGGGGTTGGGGGACTGGCTGAAGCTTTCTTT. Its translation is CASSLGVGGLAEAFF.

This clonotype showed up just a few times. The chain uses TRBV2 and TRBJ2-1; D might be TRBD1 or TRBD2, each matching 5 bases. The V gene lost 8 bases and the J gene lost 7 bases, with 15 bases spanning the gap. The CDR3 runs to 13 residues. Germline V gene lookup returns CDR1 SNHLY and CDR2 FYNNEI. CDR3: CASHLGGGNEQFF. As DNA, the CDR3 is TGTGCCAGCCACCTGGGTGGGGGAAATGAGCAGTTCTTC.

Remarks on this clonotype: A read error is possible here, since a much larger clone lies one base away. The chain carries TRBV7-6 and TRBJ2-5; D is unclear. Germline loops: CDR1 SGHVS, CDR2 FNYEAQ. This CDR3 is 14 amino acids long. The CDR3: CASSPTRYQGTQYF. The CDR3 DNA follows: TGTGCCAGCAGCCCAACACGTTACCAAGGGACCCAGTACTTC.

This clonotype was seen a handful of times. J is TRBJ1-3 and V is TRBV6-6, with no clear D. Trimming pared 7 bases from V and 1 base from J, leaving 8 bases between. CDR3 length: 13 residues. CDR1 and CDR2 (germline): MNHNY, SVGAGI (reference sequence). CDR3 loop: CASNGVSGNTIYF. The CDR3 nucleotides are TGTGCCAGCAATGGGGTTTCTGGAAACACCATATATTTT.

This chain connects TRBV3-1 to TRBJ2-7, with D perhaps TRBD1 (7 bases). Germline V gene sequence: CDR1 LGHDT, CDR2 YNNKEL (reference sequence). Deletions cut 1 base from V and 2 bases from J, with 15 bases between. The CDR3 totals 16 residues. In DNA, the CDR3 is TGTGCCAGCAGCCAAGGGTCCAGGGGGAGGACCTACGAGCAGTACTTC. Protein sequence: CASSQGSRGRTYEQYF.